The source of this T cell receptor beta chain is a study of blood T cell repertoires in COVID-19. Study-wide background: Samples came from the United States, Italy and Spain, spanning acute and convalescent COVID-19.

There are 16 residues in the CDR3. V trimming: 1 base; J trimming: 5 bases; junction bases outside the gene matches: 8. Germline-derived CDR1 and CDR2 are LGHNA and YNFKEQ. As handled by the study authors: Quantification of nucleated cells was approximated via reference gene primer amplification. Sequenced by immunoSEQ multiplex PCR; TCRdb stores in-frame clones only, minus some. That table gives V, J and clone size, and the DNA gave D and trimming. This table has roughly 73,000 clones, around 70% appearing once. The sequence was collected from a man in his sixties or seventies with acute or convalescent COVID-19. Material: peripheral blood. This chain joins TRBV4-2 and TRBJ2-7, with 10 bases that match TRBD2. The CDR3 nucleotides are TGTGCCAGCAGCCAAGTATCAGCGGGAGGGCCCCACGAGCAGTACTTC. Protein product: CASSQVSAGGPHEQYF.